Described below is a single TCR beta chain sequence and its context. Per the original methods: Amplification with reference gene primers provided the estimates of nucleated cell counts. Assay used: immunoSEQ multiplex PCR; TCRdb lists only in-frame clones, some missing. V and J calls and clone size are as listed in that table; D and trimming were resolved from the DNA. Found here are over 150,000 clones, approximately 85% of them singletons; the top ten hold roughly 8.9%. This sample stems from a study of blood T cell repertoires in COVID-19. The study drew participants aged 18 to 89 years from some 24 US areas. Assignment of participants to cohorts was predicated upon participant-reported clinical history. The recovered donors of Cohort 3 showed two negative PCRs, clearance, or symptom resolution. Sequenced input: PBMCs or T cells enriched from blood (not recorded which). The TCR was taken from a woman under 30 who had recovered from COVID-19.

The CDR3 loop is CATETGIGDTQYF. The CDR3, as DNA: TGTGCCACCGAGACAGGGATCGGTGATACGCAGTATTTT. This chain joins TRBV25-1 and TRBJ2-3, with 7 positions matching TRBD1. Germline values: CDR1 MGHDK, CDR2 SYGVNS. The CDR3 length is 13 residues. The V gene end was trimmed by 10 bases and the J gene end by 6 bases; junction bases not matched to a gene: 10.